The TCR beta chain under discussion was sequenced for a study of post-analysis software for immune sequencing data (dated by TCRdb to between 2015 and 2016). Notes on the research overall: Disease courses on record covered relapsing-remitting, secondary progressive and progressive-relapsing multiple sclerosis, though some patients had no subtype annotation. The multiple sclerosis patient repertoires were compared with about a dozen previously published healthy control repertoires from donors aged about 6 to 25 years. A subset of samples was prepared in parallel using single-end sample barcoding, then pooled and co-amplified after Illumina adapter ligation. The study at large found these results: The multiple sclerosis patient group was slightly younger than the control group. Normalized Chao1 diversity was significantly lower in multiple sclerosis patients than controls, suggesting substantial peripheral T-cell clonal expansion. Strong co-clustering of samples prepared in the same batch was shown by direct clustering with F measure, prompting a batch-effect correction. Roughly 5 TRBV segments, including TRBV5-6, TRBV5-1 and TRBV20-1, were significantly more frequent in patients than controls.

Comments on this clonotype: Its binding antigen is unknown. Base quality data are lacking; no much larger clone is found one base away.

The library was prepared using PCR. The sequencer was an Illumina HiSeq 2500. To reduce PCR and sequencing biases, unique molecular identifiers were built into the TCR beta cDNA libraries. Every 1 to 10 million input T cells yielded 500,000 or so cDNA molecules, meaning each molecule approximated one T cell. The patient libraries were prepared and sequenced with the same protocol used for the earlier healthy control dataset. Samples belonging to the same batch were prepared together, multiplexed and sequenced on a shared HiSeq lane. In the authors' own workflow: MIGEC handled the raw barcoded reads, throwing out single-read molecular identifier groups before consensus assembly and CDR3 extraction. VDJtools was used for post-analysis of the clonotype tables, with diversity normalized by down-sampling every dataset to the smallest sample size. In repertoire overlap clustering, CDR3 amino acid sequences, but not nucleotide sequences, were matched to correct batch-related cross-sample contamination. Using fastp trimming at Q25 and MiXCR clonotype assembly, TCRdb reanalyzed the public sequencing data and kept in-frame beta chains. Each CDR3 protein appears once, grouped with its most common genes and DNA. Clone size and V and J calls follow TCRdb, not the original study. Present in this sample are some 500,000 distinct CDR3 sequences, roughly 45% of which were seen just once. Jointly, the top ten make up 9.5% to 13% of the sample.

Including the terminal cysteine and phenylalanine, the CDR3 comprises 14 residues. Only the CDR3 portion is preserved as DNA: 42 bases, with reading frame beginning at the first base. Via the germline V gene, CDR1 is SNHLY and CDR2 FYNNEI. Cut back by 3 bases and 5 bases, the V and J ends lie 13 bases apart. To demonstrate the VDJtools post-analysis software, TCR beta repertoires were profiled from the peripheral blood of about 13 young patients with multiple sclerosis. The patients with multiple sclerosis were children and adolescents between about 6 and 15 years of age. The sample consisted of blood. The TCR was taken from a girl aged 10-17 years with multiple sclerosis. The V and J segments used are TRBV2 and TRBJ2-5; the D gene is possibly TRBD1 or TRBD2, with 5 bases matching each. The sequenced DNA is TGTGCCAGCAGTGAGGGACCCCCGGGGGAGACCCAGTACTTC. Translated, it gives CASSEGPPGETQYF. Extended through the reference TRBV2 and TRBJ2-5 proteins, this CDR3 yields the full variable domain: EPEVTQTPSHQVTQMGQEVILRCVPISNHLYFYWYRQILGQKVEFLVSFYNNEISEKSEIFDDQFSVERPDGSNFTLKIRSTKLEDSAMYFCASSEGPPGETQYFGPGTRLLVL.